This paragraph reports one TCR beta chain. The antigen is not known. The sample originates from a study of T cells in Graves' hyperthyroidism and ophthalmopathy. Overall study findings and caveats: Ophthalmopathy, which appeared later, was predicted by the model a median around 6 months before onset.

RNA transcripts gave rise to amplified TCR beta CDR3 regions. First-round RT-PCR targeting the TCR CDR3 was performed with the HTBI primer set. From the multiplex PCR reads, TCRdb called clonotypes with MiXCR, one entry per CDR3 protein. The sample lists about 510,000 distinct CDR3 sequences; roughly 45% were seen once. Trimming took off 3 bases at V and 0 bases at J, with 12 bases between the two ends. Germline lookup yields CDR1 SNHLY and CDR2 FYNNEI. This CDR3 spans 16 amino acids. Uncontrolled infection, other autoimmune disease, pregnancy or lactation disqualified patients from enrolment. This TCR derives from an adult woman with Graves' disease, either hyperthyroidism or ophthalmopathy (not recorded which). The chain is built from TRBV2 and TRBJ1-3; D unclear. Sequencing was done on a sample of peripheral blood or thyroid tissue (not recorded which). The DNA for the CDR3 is TGTGCCAGCAGTGACAGACAATCACTCTCTGGAAACACCATATATTTT. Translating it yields CASSDRQSLSGNTIYF.